The 27 T cell receptor beta chains below come from one sample, sequenced in a study of quantifying T cell responses using KT2 cells. Overall study context: Reverse transcription used primers in the TCR alpha and beta constant regions.

The cDNA 3' end received a ligated oligonucleotide with a UMI. The first PCR ran roughly 4 cycles with an equimolar RC1.1 and RC1.2 beta primer mix. TCRdb re-called the UMI-ligation and nested PCR reads with MiXCR, one entry per CDR3 protein. The table includes 25,000 to 35,000 distinct CDR3 sequences, approximately 7% detected once. The sample taken for sequencing was PBMCs spiked with cells of the T cell clone KT2. The receptors stem from a human donor.

V gene TRBV12-3 or TRBV12-4 combines with J gene TRBJ1-1; 10 bases map to TRBD1. The length of the CDR3 is 18 residues. J was trimmed by 7 bases and V by 5 bases; bases with no gene match: 19. CDR3 nucleotide sequence: TGTGCCAGCAGTCCGGGACAGGGGCGCCCCAACGTTCTGATTGAAGCTTTCTTT. Encoded protein: CASSPGQGRPNVLIEAFF.

Ten or more counts support this clonotype. V and J are TRBV7-2 and TRBJ2-3, with D possibly TRBD2 on 7 matching bases. Germline loops: CDR1 SGHTA, CDR2 FQGNSA. Trimming cost V 5 bases and J 1 base, with 13 bases left between them. The CDR3 loop spans 15 amino acids. The CDR3 DNA reads TGTGCCAGCAGCCCGCTAGGGGGGGGCACAGATACGCAGTATTTT. Encoded protein: CASSPLGGGTDTQYF.

This chain joins TRBV4-2 and TRBJ1-5; TRBD1 matches 7 bases. Germline V lookup: CDR1 LGHNA, CDR2 YNFKEQ. V trimming: 0 bases; J trimming: 1 base; junction bases outside the gene matches: 3. This CDR3 spans 16 amino acids. The CDR3 bases are TGTGCCAGCAGCCAAGAATCAGGGGGAAGCAATCAGCCCCAGCATTTT. This codes for CASSQESGGSNQPQHF.

The chain employs TRBV20-1 and TRBJ2-7; 8 bases fit TRBD2. The germline V gene has CDR1 DFQATT and CDR2 SNEGSKA (reference sequence). The CDR3 runs to 14 residues. V shed 3 bases, J shed 3 bases, and the junction held 7 bases outside the gene matches. The CDR3 is CSASAGRGNYEQYF. For the CDR3, the DNA is TGCAGTGCTAGTGCCGGGAGGGGGAACTACGAGCAGTACTTC.

This clonotype was counted ten times or more. The CDR3 DNA reads TGTGCCAGCAGCCGCAATGACAGGGGGGACACAGATACGCAGTATTTT. Amino acid sequence: CASSRNDRGDTDTQYF. This chain links TRBV4-2 with TRBJ2-3; 9 nucleotides agree with TRBD1. The CDR3 runs to 16 residues. V was clipped by 4 bases and J by 2 bases; unmatched bases: 7. Per the germline V gene, CDR1 is LGHNA and CDR2 is YNFKEQ.

This clonotype has at least ten counts. This sequence joins TRBV24-1 and TRBJ2-2; D is undetermined. Germline loops: CDR1 KGHDR, CDR2 SFDVKD. The CDR3 has 11 residues. The V gene lost 9 bases and the J gene lost 2 bases, with 3 bases spanning the gap. CDR3 region: CATANTGELFF. CDR3 bases: TGTGCCACCGCCAACACCGGGGAGCTGTTTTTT.

In this sample, this clonotype turned up many times. The V and J genes are TRBV6-5 and TRBJ1-2, with D maybe TRBD1 (6 bases). V gave up 0 bases and J gave up 4 bases, with 15 bases separating them. Germline V gene data show CDR1 as MNHEY and CDR2 as SVGAGI. The CDR3 consists of 16 residues. DNA of the CDR3: TGTGCCAGCAGTTACTCGGGGGGGGGCAGACCCTATGGCTACACCTTC. Protein: CASSYSGGGRPYGYTF.

V gene TRBV3-1 combines with J gene TRBJ1-3; TRBD1 is a possible D gene (5 bases). The CDR3 length is 15 residues. With 1 base removed from V and 4 bases from J, the gap between germline ends came to 11 bases. The germline CDR1 and CDR2 sequences are LGHDT and YNNKEL (reference sequence). The CDR3 protein is CASSQGGTQGNTIYF. CDR3 sequence (DNA): TGTGCCAGCAGCCAAGGGGGGACCCAGGGAAACACCATATATTTT.

This clonotype occurred many times. The CDR3 coding sequence is TGTGCCAGCAGTTTAGGTTCCATATATTTT. This codes for CASSLGSIYF. V usage is TRBV12-3 or TRBV12-4 and J usage is TRBJ1-3, with unresolved D. Deletions cut 1 base from V and 11 bases from J, with 3 bases between. The CDR3 is 10 residues long.

This clonotype was observed at least ten times. The J gene is TRBJ1-1, the V gene TRBV30; no firm D call. The CDR3 totals 12 residues. Germline CDR1 and CDR2: GTSNPN and SVGIG (reference sequence). Trimming shortened V by 2 bases and J by 4 bases, and 8 bases separated the two germline ends. DNA of the CDR3: TGTGCCTGGAGTTCAGACCGCACTGAAGCTTTCTTT. Residues: CAWSSDRTEAFF.

This clonotype was seen at least ten times. This chain connects TRBV4-2 to TRBJ2-3; 11 bases match TRBD2. In germline, CDR1 is LGHNA, CDR2 YNFKEQ. The CDR3 consists of 18 residues. With V trimmed by 0 bases and J by 4 bases, 9 bases remained unmatched. The CDR3 reads CASSQDLTSGTVPDTQYF. CDR3 DNA sequence: TGTGCCAGCAGCCAAGATCTGACTAGCGGGACGGTACCAGATACGCAGTATTTT.

The V and J genes are TRBV4-2 and TRBJ2-7, with a weak D call TRBD1 (5 bases). The V end was cut by 4 bases, the J end by 2 bases, with 9 bases between. CDR1 and CDR2 from the germline V gene are LGHNA and YNFKEQ. This CDR3 spans 13 amino acids. CDR3 residues: CASSPLGAYEQYF. The CDR3 DNA sequence: TGTGCCAGCAGCCCTTTAGGGGCCTACGAGCAGTACTTC.

The table lists this clonotype with many counts. The chain employs TRBV29-1 and TRBJ1-1; D is perhaps TRBD1 (6 bases). The CDR3 totals 13 residues. Germline-derived CDR1 and CDR2 are SQVTM and ANQGSEA. V lost 7 bases to trimming and J lost 0 bases, with 12 bases between them. The CDR3 region is CSAQTGMNTEAFF. The CDR3, as DNA: TGCAGCGCACAAACAGGGATGAACACTGAAGCTTTCTTT.

At least ten counts were recorded for this clonotype. The chain has TRBV29-1 and TRBJ2-1; D is possibly TRBD2 (6 bases). With 6 bases removed from V and 5 bases from J, the gap between germline ends came to 17 bases. Germline assignment: CDR1 SQVTM and CDR2 ANQGSEA. The CDR3 runs 14 residues. In DNA form, the CDR3 reads TGCAGCGTCAACGAGCTCGGGACTGACAATGAGCAGTTCTTC. It yields the protein CSVNELGTDNEQFF.

The table lists this clonotype with a few counts. This chain connects TRBV12-3 or TRBV12-4 to TRBJ2-3; a possible D gene is TRBD1 (5 bases). This CDR3 spans 14 amino acids. Trimming pared 5 bases from V and 0 bases from J, leaving 9 bases between. CDR3 DNA sequence: TGTGCCAGCAGTCGCGACAGTAGCACAGATACGCAGTATTTT. Translation: CASSRDSSTDTQYF.

CDR3 in amino acids: CASSRTSGRHTQYF. The CDR3 DNA reads as TGTGCCAGCAGTCGGACTAGCGGGAGGCATACGCAGTATTTT. The rearrangement uses TRBV27 and TRBJ2-3, with TRBD2 identical over 14 bases. The V gene end was trimmed by 5 bases and the J gene end by 7 bases; junction bases not matched to a gene: 2. Germline loops: CDR1 MNHEY, CDR2 SMNVEV (reference sequence). The CDR3 runs to 14 residues.

This clonotype was seen more than once but under ten times. In nucleotides, the CDR3 is TGTGCCTGGAGTCCCCGGGGGGGGGTAGGGGTCTACGAGCAGTACTTC. As protein: CAWSPRGGVGVYEQYF. This chain connects TRBV30 to TRBJ2-7; 8 bases are a match to TRBD2. The CDR3 runs 16 residues. CDR1 is GTSNPN, CDR2 SVGIG, per germline (reference sequence). After removal of 2 bases from V and 3 bases from J, the junction contained 12 bases not matched to a gene.

This clonotype was observed many times. This chain connects TRBV15 to TRBJ1-2; 7 positions agree with TRBD1. This CDR3 contains 16 residues. Germline V lookup: CDR1 LNHNV, CDR2 YYDKDF (reference sequence). Trimming removed 5 bases from V and 6 bases from J; junction bases left unmatched: 15. The CDR3 coding sequence is TGTGCCACCAGCGTTAGACAGGGTCAATTCCTGAATGGCTACACCTTC. Translating gives CATSVRQGQFLNGYTF.

This clonotype was seen ten or more times. V usage is TRBV2 and J usage is TRBJ1-1; the D is unclear. Per the germline V gene, CDR1 is SNHLY and CDR2 is FYNNEI. V was shortened by 4 bases and J by 0 bases, with 15 bases between the two germline ends. The CDR3 spans 16 residues. CDR3 bases: TGTGCCAGCAGTGGTAGTTGGCAAGGTATGAACACTGAAGCTTTCTTT. Translated, it gives CASSGSWQGMNTEAFF. The full variable domain, completed using reference TRBV2 and TRBJ1-1, is EPEVTQTPSHQVTQMGQEVILRCVPISNHLYFYWYRQILGQKVEFLVSFYNNEISEKSEIFDDQFSVERPDGSNFTLKIRSTKLEDSAMYFCASSGSWQGMNTEAFFGQGTRLTVV.

This clonotype was observed at least ten times. The chain combines TRBV13 with TRBJ2-1; the D gene is possibly TRBD2 (5 bases). The CDR3 consists of 15 residues. In germline, CDR1 is PRHDT, CDR2 FYEKMQ (reference sequence). V was clipped by 2 bases and J by 4 bases, with 12 bases between them. CDR3 sequence reads: CASSLIARPYNEQFF. CDR3 nucleotides: TGTGCCAGCAGCTTAATAGCGCGCCCATACAATGAGCAGTTCTTC.

At least ten counts were recorded for this clonotype. The rearrangement links TRBV7-2 to TRBJ1-1; D remains ambiguous. CDR3 length: 13 amino acids. The germline V gene encodes CDR1 SGHTA and CDR2 FQGNSA. Trimming removed 5 bases from V and 7 bases from J, with 14 bases in between. The CDR3 here is CASSVGSGGEAFF. As DNA, the CDR3 is TGTGCCAGCAGCGTTGGTAGCGGAGGTGAAGCTTTCTTT.

This clonotype was seen a few times. The V gene is TRBV6-1, the J gene TRBJ1-5; tentatively, D is TRBD1 (5 bases). Looked up from germline, CDR1 is MNHNS and CDR2 is SASEGT. The CDR3 contains 15 residues. Trimming shortened V by 6 bases and J by 6 bases, and 18 bases separated the two germline ends. CDR3 coding DNA: TGTGCCAGCAGCCTAAAGGGGCAGGGTACTCAGCCCCAGCATTTT. This encodes CASSLKGQGTQPQHF.

This clonotype occurred many times. The chain links TRBV6-5 to TRBJ1-2; perhaps TRBD1 as D (5 bases). CDR3 length equals 14 residues. Between the trimmed V and J ends, which lost 0 bases and 4 bases, there was a span of 9 bases. Germline assignment: CDR1 MNHEY and CDR2 SVGAGI. DNA for the CDR3: TGTGCCAGCAGTTACTCGTGGGACCTCTATGGCTACACCTTC. It yields the protein CASSYSWDLYGYTF.

This clonotype was counted a few times. V usage is TRBV4-2 and J usage is TRBJ2-7; D call uncertain. The CDR3 consists of 17 residues. Germline V gene lookup returns CDR1 LGHNA and CDR2 YNFKEQ. V was pared by 4 bases and J by 0 bases, with 19 bases between. The CDR3 DNA reads TGTGCCAGCAGCCTTCAAGACACCGTAGGCAGCTCCTACGAGCAGTACTTC. Translated: CASSLQDTVGSSYEQYF.

This clonotype came up many times. The chain has TRBV19 and TRBJ2-7; D is tentatively TRBD1 or TRBD2 (5 bases each). V lost 3 bases and J lost 6, with 21 bases in between. Germline V gene data show CDR1 as LNHDA and CDR2 as SQIVND (reference sequence). There are 16 residues in the CDR3. The CDR3: CASSIRIGTDPGEQYF. Written as DNA, the CDR3 is TGTGCCAGTAGTATCAGAATCGGGACGGACCCAGGCGAGCAGTACTTC.

At least ten counts were recorded for this clonotype. This chain connects TRBV30 to TRBJ1-1; D not resolved. The CDR3 contains 13 residues. CDR1 and CDR2 from the germline V gene are GTSNPN and SVGIG (reference sequence). The V gene lost 8 bases and the J gene lost 1 base, with 14 bases spanning the gap. This chain's CDR3 is CATLNAGNTEAFF. DNA of the CDR3: TGTGCCACACTTAACGCGGGGAACACTGAAGCTTTCTTT.

V is TRBV4-1 and J is TRBJ2-6; 8 bases are shared with TRBD1. The trim removed 3 bases at V and 0 bases at J, leaving 7 bases unmatched. The CDR3 consists of 18 residues. The germline V gene encodes CDR1 MGHRA and CDR2 YSYEKL. The CDR3 DNA sequence: TGCGCCAGCAGCCAGTGGACAGGGCTGGCCTCTGGGGCCAACGTCCTGACTTTC. This codes for CASSQWTGLASGANVLTF.